This T cell receptor (beta chain) was captured by sequencing in a study of OX40 agonist ivuxolimab in advanced cancers. Study details: It was permissible to have had prior anti-PD-1, anti-PD-L1 or anti-CTLA-4 therapy, and less than 45% had some.

Deletions cut 0 bases from V and 6 bases from J, with 13 bases between. CDR3 length: 14 residues. Germline CDR1 SGDLS, CDR2 YYNGEE. The data were produced by immunoSEQ multiplex PCR, yet TCRdb's version contains in-frame clones alone and is incomplete. The sample contains roughly 90,000 clones, approximately 94% of which appear only once. Overall study results and limits: Some of the nonresponding patients also showed low levels of normalized T-cell clonal expansion.

Remarks on this clone: Its antigen is not known.

J is TRBJ2-7 and V is TRBV9, with TRBD1 as a possible D gene (7 bases). The sequences come from CD4+ or CD8+ T cells sorted from blood, collected in a trial of the OX40 agonist ivuxolimab. The receptor was derived from an adult with an advanced solid tumor such as melanoma, head and neck, liver or kidney cancer. CDR3: CASSVAEGAGEQYF. In nucleotides, the CDR3 is TGTGCCAGCAGCGTAGCGGAGGGGGCAGGCGAGCAGTACTTC.